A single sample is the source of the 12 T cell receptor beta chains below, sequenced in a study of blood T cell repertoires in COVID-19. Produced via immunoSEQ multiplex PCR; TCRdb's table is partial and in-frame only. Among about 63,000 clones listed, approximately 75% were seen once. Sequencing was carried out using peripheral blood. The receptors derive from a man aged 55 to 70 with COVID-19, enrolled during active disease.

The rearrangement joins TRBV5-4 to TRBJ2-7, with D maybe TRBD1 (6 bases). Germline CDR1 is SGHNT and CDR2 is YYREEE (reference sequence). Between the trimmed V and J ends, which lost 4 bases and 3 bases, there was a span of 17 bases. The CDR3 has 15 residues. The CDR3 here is CASSTAGTPDYEQYF. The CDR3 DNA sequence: TGTGCCAGCAGCACCGCCGGGACACCAGACTACGAGCAGTACTTC.

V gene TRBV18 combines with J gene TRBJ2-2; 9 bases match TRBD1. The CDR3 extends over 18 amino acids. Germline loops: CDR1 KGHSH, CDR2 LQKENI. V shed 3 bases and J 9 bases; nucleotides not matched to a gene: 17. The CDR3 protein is CASSPPGTGLQMVRELFF. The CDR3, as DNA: TGTGCCAGCTCACCCCCCGGGACAGGGTTGCAGATGGTGCGGGAGCTGTTTTTT.

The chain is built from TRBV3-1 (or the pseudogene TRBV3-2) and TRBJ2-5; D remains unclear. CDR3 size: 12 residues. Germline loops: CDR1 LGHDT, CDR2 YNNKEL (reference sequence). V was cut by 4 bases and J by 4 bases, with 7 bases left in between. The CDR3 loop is CASSRLSETQYF. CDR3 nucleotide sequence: TGTGCCAGCAGCCGACTCTCAGAGACCCAGTACTTC.

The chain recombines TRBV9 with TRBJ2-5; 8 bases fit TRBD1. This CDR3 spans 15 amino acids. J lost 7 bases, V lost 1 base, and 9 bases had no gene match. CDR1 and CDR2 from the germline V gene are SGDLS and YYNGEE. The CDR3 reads CASSVKAGGSGTQYF. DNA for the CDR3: TGTGCCAGCAGCGTAAAGGCAGGGGGCAGCGGGACCCAGTACTTC. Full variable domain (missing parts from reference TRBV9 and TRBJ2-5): DSGVTQTPKHLITATGQRVTLRCSPRSGDLSVYWYQQSLDQGLQFLIQYYNGEERAKGNILERFSAQQFPDLHSELNLSSLELGDSALYFCASSVKAGGSGTQYFGPGTRLLVL.

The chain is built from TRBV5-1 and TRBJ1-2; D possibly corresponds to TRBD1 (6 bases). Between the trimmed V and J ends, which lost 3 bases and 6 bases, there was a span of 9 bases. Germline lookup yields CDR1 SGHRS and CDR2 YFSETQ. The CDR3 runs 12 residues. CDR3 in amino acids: CASSSGADGYTF. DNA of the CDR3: TGCGCCAGCAGCTCAGGGGCGGATGGCTACACCTTC. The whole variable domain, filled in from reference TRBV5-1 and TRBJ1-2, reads KAGVTQTPRYLIKTRGQQVTLSCSPISGHRSVSWYQQTPGQGLQFLFEYFSETQRNKGNFPGRFSGRQFSNSRSEMNVSTLELGDSALYLCASSSGADGYTFGSGTRLTVV.

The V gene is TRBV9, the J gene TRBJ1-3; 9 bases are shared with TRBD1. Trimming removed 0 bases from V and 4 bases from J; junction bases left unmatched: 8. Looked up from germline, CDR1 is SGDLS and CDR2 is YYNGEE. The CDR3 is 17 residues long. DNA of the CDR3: TGTGCCAGCAGCGTAGGCGTCGGGACAGGGATCGGAAACACCATATATTTT. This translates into CASSVGVGTGIGNTIYF.

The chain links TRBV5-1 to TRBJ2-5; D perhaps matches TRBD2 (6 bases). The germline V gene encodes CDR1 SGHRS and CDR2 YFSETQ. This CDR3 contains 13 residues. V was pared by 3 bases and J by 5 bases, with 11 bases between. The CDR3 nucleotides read TGCGCCAGCAGCTCAGGGAGGCGCGAGACCCAGTACTTC. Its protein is CASSSGRRETQYF.

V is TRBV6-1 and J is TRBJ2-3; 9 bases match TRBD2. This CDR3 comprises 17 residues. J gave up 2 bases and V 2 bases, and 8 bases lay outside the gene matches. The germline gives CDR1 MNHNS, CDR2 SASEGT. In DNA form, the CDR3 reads TGTGCCAGCAGTGAATTCGGAGCGGGGGGCTACACAGATACGCAGTATTTT. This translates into CASSEFGAGGYTDTQYF.

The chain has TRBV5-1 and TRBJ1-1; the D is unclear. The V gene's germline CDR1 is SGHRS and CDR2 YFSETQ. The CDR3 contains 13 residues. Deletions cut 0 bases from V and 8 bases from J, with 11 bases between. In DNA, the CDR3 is TGCGCCAGCAGCTTGGGGGCTACGGGGGAAGCTTTCTTT. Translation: CASSLGATGEAFF.

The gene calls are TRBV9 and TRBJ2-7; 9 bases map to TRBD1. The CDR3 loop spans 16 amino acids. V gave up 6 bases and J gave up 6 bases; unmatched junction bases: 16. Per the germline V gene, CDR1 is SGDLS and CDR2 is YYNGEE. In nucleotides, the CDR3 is TGTGCCAGCACCCCAGAGGGTCGGACAGGGGTAGTCGAGCAGTACTTC. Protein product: CASTPEGRTGVVEQYF.

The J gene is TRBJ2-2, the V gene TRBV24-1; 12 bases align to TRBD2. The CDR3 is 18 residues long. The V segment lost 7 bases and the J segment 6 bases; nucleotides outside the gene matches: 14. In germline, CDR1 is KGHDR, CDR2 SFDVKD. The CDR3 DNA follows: TGTGCCACCAGGTCGACTAGCGGGGGACAACCGGGGGCCGGGGAGCTGTTTTTT. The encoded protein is CATRSTSGGQPGAGELFF.

The CDR3 loop is CATADGGARNEQFF. DNA of the CDR3: TGTGCCACCGCGGACGGGGGGGCCAGGAATGAGCAGTTCTTC. The V and J genes are TRBV10-3 and TRBJ2-1, with 8 bases identical to TRBD2. V shed 10 bases, J shed 7 bases, and the junction held 12 bases outside the gene matches. Germline assignment: CDR1 ENHRY and CDR2 SYGVKD. There are 14 residues in the CDR3.